The clone carrying this T cell receptor (beta chain) came up many times. The CDR3 length is 18 residues. Germline CDR1 SGHRS, CDR2 YFSETQ. Deletions cut 2 bases from V and 0 bases from J, with 15 bases between. The sample comes from a study of human T cells and chemical hapten exposure. Study at large: On about 2 cm by about 2 cm of upper inner arm skin, sensitization was performed with 2% DPC. Slight volume differences across pooled libraries mainly accounted for varying per-sample TCR yields.

TCRdb redid the calling of the RACE reads with MiXCR, one entry per CDR3 protein. The data show more than 300,000 distinct CDR3 sequences, 5.5% seen once. Sample time point: pre-sensitization, week 0. Treatment: therapeutic diphenylcyclopropenone sensitization with weekly scalp DPC. Donors were 18 to 70-year-old alopecia patients suitable for DPC. The clonotype was recovered from a woman aged 18-29 years with alopecia areata. Some clones in this sample may be carry-over from other donors' samples. The source was whole blood, collected in connection with sensitization to the hapten diphenylcyclopropenone (DPC). The V and J genes are TRBV5-1 and TRBJ2-6; tentatively, D is TRBD1 or TRBD2 (5 bases each). The CDR3 protein is CASSLPGPPISGANVLTF. The CDR3 nucleotides read TGCGCCAGCAGCTTACCGGGACCTCCTATCTCTGGGGCCAACGTCCTGACTTTC.